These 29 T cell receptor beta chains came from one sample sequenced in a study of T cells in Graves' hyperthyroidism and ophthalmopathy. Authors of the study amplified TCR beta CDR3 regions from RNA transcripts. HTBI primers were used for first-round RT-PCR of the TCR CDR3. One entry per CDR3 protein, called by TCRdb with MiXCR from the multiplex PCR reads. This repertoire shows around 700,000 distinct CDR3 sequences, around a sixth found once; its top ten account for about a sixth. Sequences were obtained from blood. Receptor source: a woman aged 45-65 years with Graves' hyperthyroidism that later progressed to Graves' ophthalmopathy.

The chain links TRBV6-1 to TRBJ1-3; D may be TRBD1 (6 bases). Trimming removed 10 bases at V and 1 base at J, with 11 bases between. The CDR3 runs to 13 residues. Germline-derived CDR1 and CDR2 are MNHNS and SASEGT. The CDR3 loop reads CATQQGSGNTIYF. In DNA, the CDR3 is TGTGCCACCCAACAGGGTTCTGGAAACACCATATATTTT.

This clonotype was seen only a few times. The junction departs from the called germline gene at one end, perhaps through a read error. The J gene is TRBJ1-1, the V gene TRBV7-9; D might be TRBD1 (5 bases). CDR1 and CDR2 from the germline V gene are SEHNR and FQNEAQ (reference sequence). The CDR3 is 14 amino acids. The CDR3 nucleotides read TGCGCCAGCAGCCTTGGGGGGGGTTCTACAATAGCTTTCTTT. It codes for CASSLGGGSTIAFF. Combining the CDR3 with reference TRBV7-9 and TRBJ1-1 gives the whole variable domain DTGVSQNPRHKITKRGQNVTFRCDPISEHNRLYWYRQTLGQGPEFLTYFQNEAQLEKSRLLSDRFSAERPKGSFSTLEIQRTEQGDSAMYLCASSLGGGSTIAFFGQGTRLTVV.

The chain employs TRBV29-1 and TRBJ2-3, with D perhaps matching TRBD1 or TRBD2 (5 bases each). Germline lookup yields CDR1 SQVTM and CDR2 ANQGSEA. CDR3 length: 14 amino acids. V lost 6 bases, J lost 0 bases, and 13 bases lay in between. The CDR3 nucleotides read TGCAGCGTGCGCCGGGACGGAAGCACAGATACGCAGTATTTT. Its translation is CSVRRDGSTDTQYF.

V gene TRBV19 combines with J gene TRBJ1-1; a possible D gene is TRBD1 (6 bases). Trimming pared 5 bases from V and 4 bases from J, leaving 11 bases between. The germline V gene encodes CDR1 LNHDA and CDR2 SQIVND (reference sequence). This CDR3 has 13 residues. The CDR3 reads CASSYLGATEAFF. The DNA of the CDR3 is TGTGCCAGTAGTTATCTGGGGGCCACTGAAGCTTTCTTT.

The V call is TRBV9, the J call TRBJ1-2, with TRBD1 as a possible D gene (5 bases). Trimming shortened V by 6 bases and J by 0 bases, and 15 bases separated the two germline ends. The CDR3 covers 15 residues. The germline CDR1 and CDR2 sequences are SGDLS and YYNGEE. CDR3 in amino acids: CASTTWEGPNYGYTF. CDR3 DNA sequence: TGTGCCAGCACGACCTGGGAGGGGCCTAACTATGGCTACACCTTC.

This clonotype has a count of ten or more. The CDR3 nucleotides read TGTGCCAGCAGTTACAGCGAAAAACTGTTTTTT. As protein: CASSYSEKLFF. The rearrangement joins TRBV6-5 to TRBJ1-4; D gene unclear. The germline gives CDR1 MNHEY, CDR2 SVGAGI. V dropped 2 bases and J dropped 8 bases, with 3 bases sitting between them. This CDR3 spans 11 amino acids.

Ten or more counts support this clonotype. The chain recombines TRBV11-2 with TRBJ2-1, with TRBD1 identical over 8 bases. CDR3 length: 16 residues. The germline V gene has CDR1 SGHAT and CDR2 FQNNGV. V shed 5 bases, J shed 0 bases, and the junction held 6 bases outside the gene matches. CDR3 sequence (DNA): TGTGCCAGCAGCGGAGGACAGGGAAACTCCTACAATGAGCAGTTCTTC. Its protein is CASSGGQGNSYNEQFF.

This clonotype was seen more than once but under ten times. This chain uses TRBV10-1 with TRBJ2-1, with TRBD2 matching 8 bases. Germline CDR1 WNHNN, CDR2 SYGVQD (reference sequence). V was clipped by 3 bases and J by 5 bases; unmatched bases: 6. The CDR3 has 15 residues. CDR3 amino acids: CASSDGLAGNNEQFF. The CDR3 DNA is TGCGCCAGCAGTGATGGGTTAGCGGGGAACAATGAGCAGTTCTTC.

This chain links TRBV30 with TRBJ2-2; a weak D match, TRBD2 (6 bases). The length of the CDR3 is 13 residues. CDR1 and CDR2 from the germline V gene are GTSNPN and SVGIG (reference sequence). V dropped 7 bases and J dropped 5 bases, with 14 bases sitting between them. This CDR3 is CASFGTGTGELFF. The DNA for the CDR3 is TGTGCCTCATTTGGGACTGGAACCGGGGAGCTGTTTTTT.

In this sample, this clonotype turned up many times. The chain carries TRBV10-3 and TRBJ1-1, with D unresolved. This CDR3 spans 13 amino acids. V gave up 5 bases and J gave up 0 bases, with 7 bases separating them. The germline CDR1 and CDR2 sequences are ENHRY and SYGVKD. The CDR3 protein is CAISMTVNTEAFF. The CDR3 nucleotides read TGTGCCATCAGTATGACGGTGAACACTGAAGCTTTCTTT.

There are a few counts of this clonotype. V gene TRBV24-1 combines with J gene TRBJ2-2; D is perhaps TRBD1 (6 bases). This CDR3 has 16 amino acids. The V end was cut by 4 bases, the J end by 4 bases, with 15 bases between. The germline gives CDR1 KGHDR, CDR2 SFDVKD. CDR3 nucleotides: TGTGCCACCAGTGACAATTATGGACAGTTCACCGGGGAGCTGTTTTTT. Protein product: CATSDNYGQFTGELFF.

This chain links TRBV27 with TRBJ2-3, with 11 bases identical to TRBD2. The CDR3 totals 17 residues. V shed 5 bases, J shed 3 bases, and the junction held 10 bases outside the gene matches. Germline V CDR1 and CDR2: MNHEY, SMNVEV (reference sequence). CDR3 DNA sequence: TGTGCCAGCAGTCCCACCTTAGCGGGGGGGTATACAGATACGCAGTATTTT. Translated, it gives CASSPTLAGGYTDTQYF.

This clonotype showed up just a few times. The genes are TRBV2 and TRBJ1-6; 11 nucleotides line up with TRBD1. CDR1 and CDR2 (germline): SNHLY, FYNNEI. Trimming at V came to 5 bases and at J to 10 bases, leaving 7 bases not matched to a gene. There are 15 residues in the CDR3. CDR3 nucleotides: TGTGCCAGCAGTCCCCCCGGGACAGGGGGATCACCCCTCCACTTT. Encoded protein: CASSPPGTGGSPLHF.

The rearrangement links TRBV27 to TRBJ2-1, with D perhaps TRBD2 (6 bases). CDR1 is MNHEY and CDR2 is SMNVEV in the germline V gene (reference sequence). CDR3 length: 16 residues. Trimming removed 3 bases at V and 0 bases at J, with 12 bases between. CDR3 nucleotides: TGTGCCAGCAGTTTGATTGGGGGGAGCTCCTACAATGAGCAGTTCTTC. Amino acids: CASSLIGGSSYNEQFF.

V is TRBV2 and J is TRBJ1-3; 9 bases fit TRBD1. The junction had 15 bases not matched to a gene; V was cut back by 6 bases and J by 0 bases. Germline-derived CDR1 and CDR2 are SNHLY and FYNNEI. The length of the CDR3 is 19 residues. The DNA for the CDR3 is TGTGCCAGCAGCCATCAACCCTGGACAGGGGATCACTCTGGAAACACCATATATTTT. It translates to CASSHQPWTGDHSGNTIYF.

CDR3 amino acids: CASSQHRQTEAFF. The CDR3 nucleotides are TGTGCCAGCAGCCAACACAGACAAACTGAAGCTTTCTTT. This chain uses TRBV4-2 with TRBJ1-1, with D unclear. V gave up 2 bases and J gave up 5 bases, with 9 bases separating them. Germline CDR1 reads LGHNA; CDR2 reads YNFKEQ. The CDR3 has 13 amino acids.

In nucleotides, the CDR3 is TGTGCCAGCAGTTACAGGGCGGTTTATGGCTACACCTTC. Translated, it gives CASSYRAVYGYTF. The chain links TRBV6-5 to TRBJ1-2, with D unclear. With 2 bases removed from V and 5 bases from J, the gap between germline ends came to 9 bases. Germline V gives CDR1 MNHEY, CDR2 SVGAGI. The CDR3 totals 13 residues.

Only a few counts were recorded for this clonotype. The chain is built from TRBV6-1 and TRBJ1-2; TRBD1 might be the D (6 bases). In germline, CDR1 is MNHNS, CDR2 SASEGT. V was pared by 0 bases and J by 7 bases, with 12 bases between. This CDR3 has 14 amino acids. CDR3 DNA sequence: TGTGCCAGCAGTGAAGCATCAGGGGAGGGTGGCTACACCTTC. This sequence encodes CASSEASGEGGYTF.

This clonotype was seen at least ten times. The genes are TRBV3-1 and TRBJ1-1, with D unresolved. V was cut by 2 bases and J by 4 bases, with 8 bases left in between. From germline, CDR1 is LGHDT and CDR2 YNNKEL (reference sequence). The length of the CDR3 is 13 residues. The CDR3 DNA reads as TGTGCCAGCAGCCAATACGAGGGCACTGAAGCTTTCTTT. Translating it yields CASSQYEGTEAFF.

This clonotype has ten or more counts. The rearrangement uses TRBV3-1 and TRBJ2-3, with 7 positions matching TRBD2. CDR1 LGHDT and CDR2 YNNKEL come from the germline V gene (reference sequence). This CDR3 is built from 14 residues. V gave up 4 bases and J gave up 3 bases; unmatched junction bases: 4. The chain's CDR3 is CASSPAGWTDTQYF. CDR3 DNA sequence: TGTGCCAGCAGCCCAGCGGGGTGGACAGATACGCAGTATTTT.

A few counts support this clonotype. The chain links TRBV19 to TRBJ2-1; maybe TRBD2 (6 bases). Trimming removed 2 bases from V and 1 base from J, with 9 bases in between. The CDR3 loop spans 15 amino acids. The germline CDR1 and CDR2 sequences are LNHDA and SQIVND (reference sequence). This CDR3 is CASSITGVSYNEQFF. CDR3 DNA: TGTGCCAGTAGTATAACGGGGGTTTCCTACAATGAGCAGTTCTTC.

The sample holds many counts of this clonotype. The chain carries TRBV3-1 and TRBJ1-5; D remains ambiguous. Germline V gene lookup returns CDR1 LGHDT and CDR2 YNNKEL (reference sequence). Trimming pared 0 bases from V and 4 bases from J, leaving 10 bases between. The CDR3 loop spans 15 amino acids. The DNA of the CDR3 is TGTGCCAGCAGCCAAGATCTTGGGTGGAATCAGCCCCAGCATTTT. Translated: CASSQDLGWNQPQHF. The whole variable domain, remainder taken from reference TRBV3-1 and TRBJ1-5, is DTAVSQTPKYLVTQMGNDKSIKCEQNLGHDTMYWYKQDSKKFLKIMFSYNNKELIINETVPNRFSPKSPDKAHLNLHINSLELGDSAVYFCASSQDLGWNQPQHFGDGTRLSIL.

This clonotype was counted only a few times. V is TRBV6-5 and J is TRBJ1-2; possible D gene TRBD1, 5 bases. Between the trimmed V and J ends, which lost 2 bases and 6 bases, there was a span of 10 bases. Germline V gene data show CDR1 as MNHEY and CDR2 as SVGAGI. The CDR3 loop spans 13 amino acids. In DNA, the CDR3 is TGTGCCAGCAGTTACGAGGGGAAGAATGGCTACACCTTC. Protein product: CASSYEGKNGYTF.

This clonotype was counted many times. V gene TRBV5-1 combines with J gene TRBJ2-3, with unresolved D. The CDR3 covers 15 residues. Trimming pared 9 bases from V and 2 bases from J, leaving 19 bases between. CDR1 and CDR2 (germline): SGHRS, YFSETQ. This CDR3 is CATHLGLQTTDTQYF. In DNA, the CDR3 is TGCGCCACCCACCTTGGGCTACAGACCACAGATACGCAGTATTTT.

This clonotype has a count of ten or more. CDR3 residues: CASSLLDVQYF. The CDR3 nucleotides are TGTGCCAGCAGCTTACTAGACGTTCAGTACTTC. The chain employs TRBV11-2 and TRBJ2-4; D unresolved. V lost 2 bases, J lost 11 bases, and 7 bases lay in between. From germline, CDR1 is SGHAT and CDR2 FQNNGV. The CDR3 covers 11 residues.

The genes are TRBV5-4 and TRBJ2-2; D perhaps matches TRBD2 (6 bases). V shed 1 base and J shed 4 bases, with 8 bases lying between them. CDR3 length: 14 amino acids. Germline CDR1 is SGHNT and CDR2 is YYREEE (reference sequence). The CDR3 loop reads CASSLTGSTGELFF. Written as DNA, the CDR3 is TGTGCCAGCAGCTTGACCGGGAGCACCGGGGAGCTGTTTTTT.

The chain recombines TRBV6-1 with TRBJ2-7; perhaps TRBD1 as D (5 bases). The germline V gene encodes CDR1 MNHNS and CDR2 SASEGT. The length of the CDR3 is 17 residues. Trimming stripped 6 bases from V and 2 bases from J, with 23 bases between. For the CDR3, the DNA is TGTGCCAGCAGCCTAACCAAACGGACACTTAAGACCTACGAGCAGTACTTC. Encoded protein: CASSLTKRTLKTYEQYF.

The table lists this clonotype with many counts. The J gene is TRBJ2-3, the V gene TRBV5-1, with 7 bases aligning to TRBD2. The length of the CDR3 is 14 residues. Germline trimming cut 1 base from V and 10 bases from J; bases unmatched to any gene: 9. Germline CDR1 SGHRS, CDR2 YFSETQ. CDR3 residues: CASSLTASGNPQYF. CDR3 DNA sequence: TGCGCCAGCAGCTTGACCGCTAGCGGCAATCCGCAGTATTTT.

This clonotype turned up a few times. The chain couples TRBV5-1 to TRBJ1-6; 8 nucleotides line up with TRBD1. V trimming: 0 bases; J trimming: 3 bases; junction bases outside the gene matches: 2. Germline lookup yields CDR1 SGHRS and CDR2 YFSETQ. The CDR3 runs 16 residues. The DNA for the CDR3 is TGCGCCAGCAGCTTGGGACAGGGGTTCTATAATTCACCCCTCCACTTT. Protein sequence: CASSLGQGFYNSPLHF.